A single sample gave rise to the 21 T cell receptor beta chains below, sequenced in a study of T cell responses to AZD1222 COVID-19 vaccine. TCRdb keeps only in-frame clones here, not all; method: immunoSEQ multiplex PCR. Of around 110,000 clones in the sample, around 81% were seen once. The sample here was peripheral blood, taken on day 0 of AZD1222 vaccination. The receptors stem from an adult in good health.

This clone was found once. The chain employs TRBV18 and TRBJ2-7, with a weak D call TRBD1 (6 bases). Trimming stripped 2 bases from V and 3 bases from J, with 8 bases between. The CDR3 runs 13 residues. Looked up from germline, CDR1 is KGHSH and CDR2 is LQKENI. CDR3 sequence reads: CASSPGDIYEQYF. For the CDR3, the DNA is TGTGCCAGCTCACCAGGGGACATCTACGAGCAGTACTTC.

CDR3 bases: TGTGCCAGCAGCGTAGAAGGCTTGTCAGGCCGCTACACCTTC. This translates into CASSVEGLSGRYTF. The chain links TRBV9 to TRBJ1-2; no reliable D call. The CDR3 covers 14 residues. V dropped 0 bases and J dropped 9 bases, with 15 bases sitting between them. The germline CDR1 and CDR2 sequences are SGDLS and YYNGEE.

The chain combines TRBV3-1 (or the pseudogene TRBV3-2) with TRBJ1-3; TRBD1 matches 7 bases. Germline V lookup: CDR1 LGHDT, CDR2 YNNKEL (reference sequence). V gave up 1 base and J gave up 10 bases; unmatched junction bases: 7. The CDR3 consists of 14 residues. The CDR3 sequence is CASSQADRVRTIYF. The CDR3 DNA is TGTGCCAGCAGCCAAGCAGACAGGGTTCGAACCATATATTTT.

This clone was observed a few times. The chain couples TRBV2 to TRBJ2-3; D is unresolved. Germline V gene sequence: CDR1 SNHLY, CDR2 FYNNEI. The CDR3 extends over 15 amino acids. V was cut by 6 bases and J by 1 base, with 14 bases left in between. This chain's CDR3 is CASSQEVSGTDTQYF. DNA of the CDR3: TGTGCCAGCAGCCAAGAAGTAAGTGGCACAGATACGCAGTATTTT.

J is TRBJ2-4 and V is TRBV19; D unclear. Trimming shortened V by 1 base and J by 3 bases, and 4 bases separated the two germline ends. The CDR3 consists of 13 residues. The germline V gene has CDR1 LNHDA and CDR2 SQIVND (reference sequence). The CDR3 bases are TGTGCCAGTAGTATAGCCAGCAAAAACATTCAGTACTTC. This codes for CASSIASKNIQYF.

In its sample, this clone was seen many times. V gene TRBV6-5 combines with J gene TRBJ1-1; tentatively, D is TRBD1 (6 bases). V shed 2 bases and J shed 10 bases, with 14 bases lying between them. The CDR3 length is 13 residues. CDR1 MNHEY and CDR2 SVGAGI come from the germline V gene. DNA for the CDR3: TGTGCCAGCAGTTACGAGGGACATAGGACAGCTTTCTTT. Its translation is CASSYEGHRTAFF.

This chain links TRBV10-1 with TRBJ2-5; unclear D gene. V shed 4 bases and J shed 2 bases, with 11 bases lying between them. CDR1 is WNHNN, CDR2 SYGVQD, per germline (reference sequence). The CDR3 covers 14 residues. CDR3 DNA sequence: TGCGCCAGCAGTGTAGAGACATCGCAAGAGACCCAGTACTTC. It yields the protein CASSVETSQETQYF.

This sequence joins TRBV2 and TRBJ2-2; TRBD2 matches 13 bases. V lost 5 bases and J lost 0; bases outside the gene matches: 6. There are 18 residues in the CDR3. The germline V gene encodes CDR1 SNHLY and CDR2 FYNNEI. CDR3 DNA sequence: TGTGCCAGCAGTTCGACGGGACTAGCGGGAACGAACACCGGGGAGCTGTTTTTT. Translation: CASSSTGLAGTNTGELFF.

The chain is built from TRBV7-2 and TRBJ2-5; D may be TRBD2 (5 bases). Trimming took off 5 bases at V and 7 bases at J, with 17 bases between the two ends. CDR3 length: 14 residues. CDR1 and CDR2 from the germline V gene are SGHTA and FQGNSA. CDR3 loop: CASSPEGNRRTQYF. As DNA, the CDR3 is TGTGCCAGCAGCCCCGAGGGCAATCGCAGGACCCAGTACTTC.

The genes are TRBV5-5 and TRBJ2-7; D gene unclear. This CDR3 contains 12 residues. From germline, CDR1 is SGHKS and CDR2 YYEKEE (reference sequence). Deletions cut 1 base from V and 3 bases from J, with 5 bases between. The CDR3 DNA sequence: TGTGCCAGCAGCTTGACCTTCTACGAGCAGTACTTC. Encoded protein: CASSLTFYEQYF.

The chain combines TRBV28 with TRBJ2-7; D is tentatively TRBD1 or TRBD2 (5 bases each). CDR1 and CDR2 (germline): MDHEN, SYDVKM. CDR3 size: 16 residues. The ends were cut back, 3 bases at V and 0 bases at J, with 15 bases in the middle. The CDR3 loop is CASSFMPGTSSYEQYF. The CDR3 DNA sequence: TGTGCCAGCAGTTTTATGCCGGGGACGAGCTCCTACGAGCAGTACTTC.

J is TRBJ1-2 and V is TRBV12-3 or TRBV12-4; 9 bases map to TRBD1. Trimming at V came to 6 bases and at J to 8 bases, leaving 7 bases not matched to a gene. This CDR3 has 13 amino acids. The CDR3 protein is CASRPGQGYGYTF. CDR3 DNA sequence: TGTGCCAGCAGGCCGGGACAGGGTTACGGCTACACCTTC.

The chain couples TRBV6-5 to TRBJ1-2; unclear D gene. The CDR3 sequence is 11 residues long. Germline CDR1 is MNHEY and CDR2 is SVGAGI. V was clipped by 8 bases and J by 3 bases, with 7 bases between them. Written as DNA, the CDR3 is TGTGCCAGCCAGGCAGACTATGGCTACACCTTC. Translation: CASQADYGYTF.

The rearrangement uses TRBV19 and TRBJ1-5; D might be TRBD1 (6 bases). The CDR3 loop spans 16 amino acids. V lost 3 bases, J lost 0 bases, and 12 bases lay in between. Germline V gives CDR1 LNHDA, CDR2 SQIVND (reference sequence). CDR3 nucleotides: TGTGCCAGTAGTATCCTACAGGGTTATAGCAATCAGCCCCAGCATTTT. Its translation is CASSILQGYSNQPQHF. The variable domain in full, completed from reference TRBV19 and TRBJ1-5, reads DGGITQSPKYLFRKEGQNVTLSCEQNLNHDAMYWYRQDPGQGLRLIYYSQIVNDFQKGDIAEGYSVSREKKESFPLTVTSAQKNPTAFYLCASSILQGYSNQPQHFGDGTRLSIL.

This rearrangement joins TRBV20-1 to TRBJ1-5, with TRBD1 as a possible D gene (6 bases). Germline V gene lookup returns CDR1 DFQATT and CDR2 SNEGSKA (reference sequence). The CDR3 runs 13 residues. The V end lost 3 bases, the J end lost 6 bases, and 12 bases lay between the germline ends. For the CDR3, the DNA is TGCAGTGCTAGTTACAGGGTTGGTCAGCCCCAGCATTTT. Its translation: CSASYRVGQPQHF.

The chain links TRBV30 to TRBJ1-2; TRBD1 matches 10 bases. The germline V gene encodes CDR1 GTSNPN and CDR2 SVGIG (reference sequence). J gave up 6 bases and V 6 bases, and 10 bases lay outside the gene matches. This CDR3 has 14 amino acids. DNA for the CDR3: TGTGCCTGCAAGGCCGGACAGGGGGGTGATGGCTACACCTTC. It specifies CACKAGQGGDGYTF.

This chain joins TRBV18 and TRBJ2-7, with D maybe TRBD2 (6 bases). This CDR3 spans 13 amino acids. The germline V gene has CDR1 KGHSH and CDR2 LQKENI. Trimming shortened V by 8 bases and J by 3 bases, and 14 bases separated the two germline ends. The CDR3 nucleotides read TGTGCCAGCCACGGGGGTTTAGACTACGAGCAGTACTTC. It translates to CASHGGLDYEQYF. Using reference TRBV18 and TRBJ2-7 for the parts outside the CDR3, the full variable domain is NAGVMQNPRHLVRRRGQEARLRCSPMKGHSHVYWYRQLPEEGLKFMVYLQKENIIDESGMPKERFSAEFPKEGPSILRIQQVVRGDSAAYFCASHGGLDYEQYFGPGTRLTVT.

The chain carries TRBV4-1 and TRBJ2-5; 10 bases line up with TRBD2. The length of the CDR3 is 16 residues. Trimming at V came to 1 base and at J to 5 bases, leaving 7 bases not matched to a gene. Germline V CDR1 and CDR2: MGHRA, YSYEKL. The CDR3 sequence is CASSQGLAGPAETQYF. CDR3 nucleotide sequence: TGCGCCAGCAGCCAAGGACTAGCGGGCCCGGCTGAGACCCAGTACTTC.

CDR3 residues: CASSDGKNHYEQYF. DNA of the CDR3: TGTGCCAGCAGTGACGGGAAGAATCACTACGAGCAGTACTTC. V is TRBV6-4 and J is TRBJ2-7, with D uncertain. Germline V gives CDR1 MRHNA, CDR2 SNTAGT. Trimming shortened V by 2 bases and J by 3 bases, and 11 bases separated the two germline ends. The CDR3 has 14 amino acids.

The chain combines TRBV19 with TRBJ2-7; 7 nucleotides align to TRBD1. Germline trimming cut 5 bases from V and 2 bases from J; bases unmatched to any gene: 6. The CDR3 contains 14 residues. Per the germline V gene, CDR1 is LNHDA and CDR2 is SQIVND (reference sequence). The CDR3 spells CASSEAGGTYEQYF. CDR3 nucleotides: TGTGCCAGTAGTGAGGCAGGGGGTACCTACGAGCAGTACTTC.

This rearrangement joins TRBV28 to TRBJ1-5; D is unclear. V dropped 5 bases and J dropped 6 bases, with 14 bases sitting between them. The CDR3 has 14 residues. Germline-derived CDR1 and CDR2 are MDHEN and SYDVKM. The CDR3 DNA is TGTGCCAGCAGTCCCAGACCCCTGGGTCAGCCCCAGCATTTT. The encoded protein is CASSPRPLGQPQHF.